One sample yielded the 15 T cell receptor beta chains listed below, sequenced in a study of Ad26.COV2.S vaccination and SARS-CoV-2 variants. Some clones are missing from TCRdb's copy, which holds only in-frame ones; the method was immunoSEQ multiplex PCR. The sample has roughly 100,000 clones; around 80% are singletons. Sequencing was performed on peripheral blood, taken after recovery from COVID-19. These receptors all come from a human donor who had recovered from COVID-19.

This chain uses TRBV2 with TRBJ2-5; tentative D call: TRBD2 (5 bases). CDR1 is SNHLY and CDR2 is FYNNEI in the germline V gene. V was shortened by 8 bases and J by 1 base, with 11 bases between the two germline ends. The CDR3 consists of 13 residues. The CDR3, as DNA: TGTGCCAGCGAACGGGGAACCCAAGAGACCCAGTACTTC. Protein: CASERGTQETQYF.

The V call is TRBV19, the J call TRBJ2-1; 11 positions agree with TRBD2. This CDR3 region has 12 residues. CDR1 and CDR2 (germline): LNHDA, SQIVND (reference sequence). V was pared by 6 bases and J by 13 bases, with 5 bases of the junction left unmatched. The CDR3 sequence is CASRSLAGVQFF. DNA of the CDR3: TGTGCCAGTAGATCACTAGCGGGGGTTCAGTTCTTC.

V and J are TRBV6-6 and TRBJ2-7; D possibly matches TRBD1 or TRBD2 (6 bases each). The germline V and J ends were trimmed by 2 bases and 0 bases, with 11 bases remaining between them. Germline CDR1 and CDR2: MNHNY and SVGAGI (reference sequence). The CDR3 sequence is 15 residues long. CDR3 in amino acids: CASSYGGRTSYEQYF. The CDR3 DNA reads as TGTGCCAGCAGTTACGGGGGGCGAACCTCCTACGAGCAGTACTTC.

The V gene is TRBV3-1 (or the pseudogene TRBV3-2), the J gene TRBJ1-3; possibly TRBD1 for D (6 bases). The CDR3 spans 16 residues. V lost 4 bases and J lost 2, with 15 bases in between. The germline V gene has CDR1 LGHDT and CDR2 YNNKEL (reference sequence). CDR3 bases: TGTGCCAGCAGCCCATGGGGGGGCGTTACTGGAAACACCATATATTTT. Amino acid sequence: CASSPWGGVTGNTIYF.

This clone has only one observation. V gene TRBV28 combines with J gene TRBJ2-7, with D tentatively TRBD2 (6 bases). Trimming stripped 8 bases from V and 0 bases from J, with 8 bases between. The CDR3 consists of 12 residues. From germline, CDR1 is MDHEN and CDR2 SYDVKM. In DNA, the CDR3 is TGTGCCAGCTCAGCGGGCTCCTACGAGCAGTACTTC. This sequence encodes CASSAGSYEQYF.

The chain carries TRBV30 and TRBJ1-1; D gene ambiguous. The CDR3 totals 11 residues. The V end was cut by 0 bases, the J end by 8 bases, with 7 bases between. Germline V lookup: CDR1 GTSNPN, CDR2 SVGIG (reference sequence). DNA for the CDR3: TGTGCCTGGAGTGTTGGAGGGGAAGCTTTCTTT. Protein product: CAWSVGGEAFF.

This rearrangement joins TRBV2 to TRBJ1-2; D is unclear. Trimming pared 8 bases from V and 0 bases from J, leaving 4 bases between. CDR1 is SNHLY and CDR2 is FYNNEI in the germline V gene. This CDR3 contains 11 residues. The CDR3 is CASSPNYGYTF. CDR3 nucleotides: TGTGCCAGCTCACCTAACTATGGCTACACCTTC.

The chain has TRBV28 and TRBJ2-3; 10 bases match TRBD1. The trim removed 7 bases at V and 6 bases at J, leaving 10 bases unmatched. This CDR3 is built from 15 residues. Germline V CDR1 and CDR2: MDHEN, SYDVKM. CDR3 sequence (DNA): TGTGCCAGCACTGCCCCGGGACAGGGGACGGATACGCAGTATTTT. Its protein product is CASTAPGQGTDTQYF.

V is TRBV2 and J is TRBJ1-1; D is unclear. CDR1 and CDR2 (germline): SNHLY, FYNNEI. Trimming shortened V by 3 bases and J by 1 base, and 9 bases separated the two germline ends. CDR3 length equals 14 residues. As DNA, the CDR3 is TGTGCCAGCAGTGACCCTGGCACGAACACTGAAGCTTTCTTT. Encoded protein: CASSDPGTNTEAFF.

The chain recombines TRBV2 with TRBJ1-1, with 8 bases matching TRBD1. From germline, CDR1 is SNHLY and CDR2 FYNNEI. The J segment lost 4 bases and the V segment lost 2 bases, leaving 9 bases of the junction unmatched. This CDR3 is 16 amino acids long. The CDR3 loop is CASSERTGWSSTEAFF. The CDR3 DNA reads as TGTGCCAGCAGTGAAAGGACAGGGTGGTCGAGCACTGAAGCTTTCTTT.

The V and J genes are TRBV7-3 and TRBJ2-2, with TRBD1 identical over 7 bases. There are 16 residues in the CDR3. The germline CDR1 and CDR2 sequences are SGHTA and FQGTGA. Trimming at V came to 5 bases and at J to 2 bases, leaving 8 bases not matched to a gene. The CDR3 spells CASSRDRASNTGELFF. CDR3 DNA: TGTGCCAGCAGCCGTGACAGGGCGAGTAACACCGGGGAGCTGTTTTTT.

This clone was recorded once. The chain carries TRBV2 and TRBJ2-1, with D possibly being TRBD1 (6 bases). The germline V and J ends were trimmed by 4 bases and 5 bases, with 12 bases remaining between them. The length of the CDR3 is 14 residues. CDR1 and CDR2 from the germline V gene are SNHLY and FYNNEI. Written as DNA, the CDR3 is TGTGCCAGCAGTGCCGGGCGGACAGACAATGAGCAGTTCTTC. The encoded protein is CASSAGRTDNEQFF.

This rearrangement joins TRBV7-3 to TRBJ2-7, with D possibly called TRBD1 or TRBD2 (5 bases each). Germline V gene sequence: CDR1 SGHTA, CDR2 FQGTGA. The CDR3 has 13 residues. The V end lost 5 bases, the J end lost 6 bases, and 14 bases lay between the germline ends. CDR3 sequence reads: CASSKDRGGEQYF. In nucleotides, the CDR3 is TGTGCCAGCAGCAAGGACCGTGGGGGCGAGCAGTACTTC.

The rearrangement links TRBV5-5 to TRBJ2-5; 8 nucleotides line up with TRBD1. Per germline, CDR1 SGHKS and CDR2 YYEKEE (reference sequence). The CDR3 totals 15 residues. Trimming removed 4 bases from V and 5 bases from J; junction bases left unmatched: 10. The CDR3 is CASSGRTGKGETQYF. The DNA for the CDR3 is TGTGCCAGCAGCGGAAGGACAGGGAAGGGTGAGACCCAGTACTTC.

This clone was found once. V usage is TRBV7-3 and J usage is TRBJ2-2; 12 nucleotides line up with TRBD1. The J segment lost 8 bases and the V segment lost 5 bases, leaving 9 bases of the junction unmatched. CDR1 SGHTA and CDR2 FQGTGA come from the germline V gene. The CDR3 spans 16 residues. Here the CDR3 DNA reads TGTGCCAGCAGCCCCAAGCGGGACAGGGGGCCTGGGGAGCTGTTTTTT. It encodes CASSPKRDRGPGELFF.